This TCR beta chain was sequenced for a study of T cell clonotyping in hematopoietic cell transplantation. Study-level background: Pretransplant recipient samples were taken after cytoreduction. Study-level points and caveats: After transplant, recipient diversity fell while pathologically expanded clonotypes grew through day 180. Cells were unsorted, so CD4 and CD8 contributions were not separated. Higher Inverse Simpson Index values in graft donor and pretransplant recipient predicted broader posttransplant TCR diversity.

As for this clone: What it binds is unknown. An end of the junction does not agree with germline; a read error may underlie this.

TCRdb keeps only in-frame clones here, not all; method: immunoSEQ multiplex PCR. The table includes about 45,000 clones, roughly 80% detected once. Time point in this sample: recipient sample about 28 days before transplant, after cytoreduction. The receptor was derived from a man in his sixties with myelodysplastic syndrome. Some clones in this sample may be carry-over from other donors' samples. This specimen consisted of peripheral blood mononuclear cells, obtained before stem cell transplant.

The CDR3 loop is CASSDSTGGKNTEAFF. The CDR3 DNA reads as TGTGCCAGCAGTGACTCGACAGGGGGCAAGAACACTGAAGCTTTCTTT. The rearrangement links TRBV6-6 to TRBJ1-1; TRBD1 agrees at 10 bases. There are 16 residues in the CDR3. Per germline, CDR1 MNHNY and CDR2 SVGAGI (reference sequence).